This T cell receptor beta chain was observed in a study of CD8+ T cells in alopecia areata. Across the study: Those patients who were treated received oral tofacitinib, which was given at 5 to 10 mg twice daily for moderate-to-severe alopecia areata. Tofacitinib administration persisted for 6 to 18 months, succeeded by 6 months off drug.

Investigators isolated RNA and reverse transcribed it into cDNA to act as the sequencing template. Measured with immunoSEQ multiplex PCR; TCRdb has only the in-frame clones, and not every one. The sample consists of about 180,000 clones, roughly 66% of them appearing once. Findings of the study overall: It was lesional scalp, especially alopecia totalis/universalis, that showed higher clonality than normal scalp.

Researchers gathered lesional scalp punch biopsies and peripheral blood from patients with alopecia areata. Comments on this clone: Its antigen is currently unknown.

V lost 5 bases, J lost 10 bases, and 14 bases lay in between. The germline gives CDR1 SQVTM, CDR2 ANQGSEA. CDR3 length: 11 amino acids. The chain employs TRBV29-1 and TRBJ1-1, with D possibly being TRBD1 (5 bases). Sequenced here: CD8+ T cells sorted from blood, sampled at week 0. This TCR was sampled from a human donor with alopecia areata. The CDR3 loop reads CSVRAGAVAFF. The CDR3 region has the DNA TGCAGCGTTAGGGCCGGGGCTGTAGCTTTCTTT.